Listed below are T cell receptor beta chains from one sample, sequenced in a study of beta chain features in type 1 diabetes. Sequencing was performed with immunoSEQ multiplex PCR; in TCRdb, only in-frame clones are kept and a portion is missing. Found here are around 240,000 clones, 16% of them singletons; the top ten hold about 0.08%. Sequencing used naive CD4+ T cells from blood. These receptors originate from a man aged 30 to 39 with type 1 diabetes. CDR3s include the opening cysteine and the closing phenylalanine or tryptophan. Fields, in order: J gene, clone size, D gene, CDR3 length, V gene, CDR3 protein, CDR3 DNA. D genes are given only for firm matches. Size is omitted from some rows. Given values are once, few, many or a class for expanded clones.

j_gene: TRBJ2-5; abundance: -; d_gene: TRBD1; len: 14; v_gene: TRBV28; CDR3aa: CASRGTGNEETQYF; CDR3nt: TGTGCCAGCAGAGGGACAGGGAATGAGGAGACCCAGTACTTC
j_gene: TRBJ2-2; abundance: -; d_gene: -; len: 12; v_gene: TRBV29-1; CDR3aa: CSALSDTGELFF; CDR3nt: TGCAGCGCCCTGAGCGACACCGGGGAGCTGTTTTTT
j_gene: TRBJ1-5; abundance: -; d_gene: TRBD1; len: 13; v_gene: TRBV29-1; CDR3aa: CSVMGQGNQPQHF; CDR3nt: TGCAGCGTTATGGGACAGGGAAATCAGCCCCAGCATTTT
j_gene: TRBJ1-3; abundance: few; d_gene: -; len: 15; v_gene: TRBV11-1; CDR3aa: CASSLAENSGNTIYF; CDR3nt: TGTGCCAGCAGCTTGGCGGAAAACTCTGGAAACACCATATATTTT
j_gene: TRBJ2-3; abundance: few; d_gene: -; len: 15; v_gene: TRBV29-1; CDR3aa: CSGTDQGGVTDTQYF; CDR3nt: TGCAGCGGGACCGACCAGGGAGGCGTCACAGATACGCAGTATTTT
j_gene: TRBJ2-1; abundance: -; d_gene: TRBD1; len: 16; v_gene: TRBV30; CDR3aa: CAWSVRDRGRYNEQFF; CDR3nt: TGTGCCTGGAGTGTCCGGGACAGGGGTCGGTACAATGAGCAGTTCTTC
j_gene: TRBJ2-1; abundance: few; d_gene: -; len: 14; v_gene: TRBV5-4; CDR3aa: CASSPVGGYNEQFF; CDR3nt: TGTGCCAGCAGCCCGGTAGGAGGGTACAATGAGCAGTTCTTC
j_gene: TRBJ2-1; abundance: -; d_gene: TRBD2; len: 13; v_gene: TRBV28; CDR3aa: CASSSLVGLEQFF; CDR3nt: TGTGCCAGCAGTTCCCTAGTGGGACTAGAGCAGTTCTTC
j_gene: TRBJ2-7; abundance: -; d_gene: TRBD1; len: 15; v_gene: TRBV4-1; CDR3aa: CASSQVGTVSYEQYF; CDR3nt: TGCGCCAGCAGCCAAGTGGGGACAGTTTCCTACGAGCAGTACTTC
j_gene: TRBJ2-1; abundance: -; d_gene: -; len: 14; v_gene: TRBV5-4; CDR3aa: CASSFAQPRGEQFF; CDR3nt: TGTGCCAGCAGCTTCGCGCAGCCCAGGGGTGAGCAGTTCTTC
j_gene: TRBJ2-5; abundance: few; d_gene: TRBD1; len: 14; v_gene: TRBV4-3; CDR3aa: CASSQQTGVETQYF; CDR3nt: TGCGCCAGCAGCCAACAAACAGGGGTTGAGACCCAGTACTTC
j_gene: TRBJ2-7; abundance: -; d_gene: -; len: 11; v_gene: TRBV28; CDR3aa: CASTAGYEQYF; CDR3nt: TGTGCCAGCACCGCAGGCTACGAGCAGTACTTC
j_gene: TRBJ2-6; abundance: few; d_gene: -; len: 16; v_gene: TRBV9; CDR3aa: CASSVAYSSGANVLTF; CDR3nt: TGTGCCAGCAGCGTAGCCTATTCCTCTGGGGCCAACGTCCTGACTTTC
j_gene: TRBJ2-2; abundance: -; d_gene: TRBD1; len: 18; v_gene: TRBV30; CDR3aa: CAWSPGYGTGGYSGELFF; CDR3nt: TGTGCCTGGAGTCCCGGTTATGGGACAGGGGGTTATTCCGGGGAGCTGTTTTTT
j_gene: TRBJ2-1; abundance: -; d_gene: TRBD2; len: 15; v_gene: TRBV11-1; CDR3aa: CASSGGTSGTNEQFF; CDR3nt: TGTGCCAGCAGCGGCGGGACTAGCGGTACCAATGAGCAGTTCTTC
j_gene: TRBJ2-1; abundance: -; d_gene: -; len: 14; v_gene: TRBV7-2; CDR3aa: CASSLAGFIYEQFF; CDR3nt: TGTGCCAGCAGCTTAGCGGGATTTATCTATGAGCAGTTCTTC
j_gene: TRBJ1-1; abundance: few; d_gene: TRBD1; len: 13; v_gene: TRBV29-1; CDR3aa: CSVLRQGGTEAFF; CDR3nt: TGCAGCGTTCTCCGACAGGGAGGAACTGAAGCTTTCTTT
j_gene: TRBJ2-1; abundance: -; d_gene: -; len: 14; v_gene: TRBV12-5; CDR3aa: CASGLVGLEDEQFF; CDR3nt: TGTGCTAGTGGTTTGGTAGGTCTTGAGGATGAGCAGTTCTTC
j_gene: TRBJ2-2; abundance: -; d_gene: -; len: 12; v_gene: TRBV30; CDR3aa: CAWSARTGELFF; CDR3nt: TGTGCCTGGAGCGCACGCACCGGGGAGCTGTTTTTT
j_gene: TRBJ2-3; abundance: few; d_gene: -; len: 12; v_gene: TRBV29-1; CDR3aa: CSVEVLTDTQYF; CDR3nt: TGCAGCGTTGAGGTGCTTACAGATACGCAGTATTTT
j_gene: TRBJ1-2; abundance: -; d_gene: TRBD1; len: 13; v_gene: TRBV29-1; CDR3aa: CSVLRTGGNGYTF; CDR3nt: TGCAGCGTTCTTCGGACAGGGGGGAATGGCTACACCTTC
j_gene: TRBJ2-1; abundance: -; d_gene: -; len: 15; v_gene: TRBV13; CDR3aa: CASSLKLTRYNEQFF; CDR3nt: TGTGCCAGCAGCCTAAAGCTGACGCGTTACAATGAGCAGTTCTTC
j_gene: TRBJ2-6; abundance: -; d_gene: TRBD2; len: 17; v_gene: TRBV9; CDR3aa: CASSGGLSYSGANVLTF; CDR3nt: TGTGCCAGCAGCGGGGGACTAAGTTACTCTGGGGCCAACGTCCTGACTTTC
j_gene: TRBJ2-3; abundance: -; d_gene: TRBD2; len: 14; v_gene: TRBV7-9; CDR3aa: CASSFSGSTDTQYF; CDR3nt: TGTGCCAGCAGCTTTAGCGGGAGCACAGATACGCAGTATTTT
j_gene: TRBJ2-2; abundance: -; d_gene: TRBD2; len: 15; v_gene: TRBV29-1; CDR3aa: CSAPGLAGDSGELFF; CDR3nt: TGCAGCGCCCCGGGACTAGCGGGAGACTCCGGGGAGCTGTTTTTT
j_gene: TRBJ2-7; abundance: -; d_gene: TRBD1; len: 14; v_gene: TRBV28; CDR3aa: CASSKGQGVKEQYF; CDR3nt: TGTGCCAGCAGTAAGGGACAGGGGGTAAAAGAGCAGTACTTC
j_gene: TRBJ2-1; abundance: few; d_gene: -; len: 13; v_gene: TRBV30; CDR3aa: CACSVSSYNEQFF; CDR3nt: TGTGCCTGTTCAGTGAGCTCCTACAATGAGCAGTTCTTC
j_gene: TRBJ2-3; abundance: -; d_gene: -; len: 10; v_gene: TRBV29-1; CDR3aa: CSVGGATQYF; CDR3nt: TGCAGCGTTGGCGGGGCTACGCAGTATTTT
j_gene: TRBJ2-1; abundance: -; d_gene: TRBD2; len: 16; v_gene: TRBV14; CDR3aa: CASSQAWTSGSDEQFF; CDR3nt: TGTGCCAGCAGCCAAGCCTGGACTAGCGGGAGCGATGAGCAGTTCTTC
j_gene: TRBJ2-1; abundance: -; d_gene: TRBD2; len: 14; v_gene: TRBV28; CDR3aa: CASTGGGTYNEQFF; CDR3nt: TGTGCCAGCACTGGGGGAGGGACCTACAATGAGCAGTTCTTC
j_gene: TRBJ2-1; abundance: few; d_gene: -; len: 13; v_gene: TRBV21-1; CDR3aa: CAGPSCGGNEQFF; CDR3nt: TGTGCCGGCCCCTCCTGCGGGGGCAATGAGCAGTTCTTC
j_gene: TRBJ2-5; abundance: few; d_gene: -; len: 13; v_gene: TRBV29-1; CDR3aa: CSVRQGREETQYF; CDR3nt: TGCAGCGTACGACAGGGGCGGGAGGAGACCCAGTACTTC